This entry features one T cell receptor beta chain sequence. The sample belongs to a study of T cell changes during pregnancy in multiple sclerosis. The method was immunoSEQ multiplex PCR; TCRdb's version includes in-frame clones alone and lacks a portion of them. Of around 19,000 clones listed, around 87% were seen once; the top ten hold approximately 15%. The sample consisted of CD8+ T cells from peripheral blood mononuclear cells, taken in the third trimester of pregnancy. This sequence originates from a female donor in good health, enrolled as a control in a pregnancy study.

The CDR3 protein is CASSLFGGGAPYEQYF. CDR3 nucleotide sequence: TGTGCCAGCAGCTTATTTGGCGGGGGGGCCCCCTACGAGCAGTACTTC. The chain recombines TRBV11-2 with TRBJ2-7, with 9 bases matching TRBD2. The CDR3 covers 16 residues. Germline lookup yields CDR1 SGHAT and CDR2 FQNNGV. J was trimmed by 2 bases and V by 2 bases; bases with no gene match: 7.